This TCR beta chain was sequenced in a study of a mutant IDH1 vaccine in newly diagnosed glioma. On this clone itself: What it binds is unknown.

Losses at the gene ends were 5 bases for V and 3 bases for J; bases not matched to a gene: 10. CDR1 MDHEN and CDR2 SYDVKM come from the germline V gene. This CDR3 spans 16 amino acids. This table comes from immunoSEQ multiplex PCR, and its TCRdb copy is limited to in-frame clones, with some not included. Of 60,000 to 85,000 clones in the sample, around 83% were seen once. Time point given: week 23, last vaccination. All doses held 300 ug of mutant IDH1 20-mer peptide, with topical imiquimod. The chain couples TRBV28 to TRBJ1-1; TRBD1 matches 9 bases. The TCR originated in a woman aged 45 to 65 with glioma. The source material was PBMCs, sampled from a glioma patient whose treatment included an IDH1 peptide vaccine. The DNA of the CDR3 is TGTGCCAGCAGTCCGGGACAGGGATCGGGGCACACTGAAGCTTTCTTT. Protein sequence: CASSPGQGSGHTEAFF. Supplemented by reference TRBV28 and TRBJ1-1, the full variable domain reads DVKVTQSSRYLVKRTGEKVFLECVQDMDHENMFWYRQDPGLGLRLIYFSYDVKMKEKGDIPEGYSVSREKKERFSLILESASTNQTSMYLCASSPGQGSGHTEAFFGQGTRLTVV.